This TCR beta chain emerged from a study of OX40 agonist ivuxolimab in advanced cancers. About the research overall: Head and neck, renal cell, melanoma or hepatocellular carcinoma were the cancers that dose-escalation patients had. The study's findings and limits: Expanded clones tended on average to be more numerous among CD8+ T cells than CD4+. Some nonresponders likewise displayed low normalized T-cell clonal expansion.

Data came from immunoSEQ multiplex PCR; TCRdb stores just in-frame clones and leaves some out. The table includes about 20,000 clones, around 90% detected once. The V gene lost 0 bases and the J gene lost 1 base, with 12 bases spanning the gap. In germline, CDR1 is MGHRA, CDR2 YSYEKL. The CDR3 has 16 residues. A note on this clone: Its antigen remains unknown.

The chain employs TRBV4-1 and TRBJ2-5; D unresolved. The TCR was taken from an adult with an advanced solid tumor such as melanoma, head and neck, liver or kidney cancer. This specimen was CD4+ or CD8+ T cells sorted from blood, taken in a trial of the OX40 agonist ivuxolimab. The CDR3 nucleotides read TGCGCCAGCAGCCAAGATTTGGGGTACGGCCAAGAGACCCAGTACTTC. Translating gives CASSQDLGYGQETQYF.